These 4 T cell receptor beta chains came from one sample sequenced in a study of blood T cells in healthy people across ages. Primed by a sample-barcoded 5' primer and a J-beta primer mix, a second PCR proceeded for roughly 7 to 12 cycles. TCRdb itself ran the 5' RACE reads through MiXCR, one entry per CDR3 protein. This table holds some 560,000 distinct CDR3 sequences, about 27% found once. The data were also submitted as part of a second study, on T cells of mothers and their children.

The sequenced material came from blood. These receptor sequences come from a boy younger than 10 in good health.

This clonotype was observed a few times. The chain has TRBV9 and TRBJ1-2, with 7 nucleotides matching TRBD1. CDR3 length equals 15 residues. In germline, CDR1 is SGDLS, CDR2 YYNGEE. V was clipped by 0 bases and J by 5 bases; unmatched bases: 7. CDR3 DNA sequence: TGTGCCAGCAGCGTAGCTAGCCGACAGGGTTATGGCTACACCTTC. Translating gives CASSVASRQGYGYTF.

The V gene is TRBV15, the J gene TRBJ1-2; 8 nucleotides line up with TRBD1. CDR3 length: 14 amino acids. Germline V gives CDR1 LNHNV, CDR2 YYDKDF (reference sequence). J lost 11 bases, V lost 4 bases, and 12 bases had no gene match. The CDR3 is CATSTDRGWGPYTF. As DNA, the CDR3 is TGTGCCACCAGCACTGACAGGGGTTGGGGCCCTTACACCTTC. Based on the CDR3 plus reference TRBV15 and TRBJ1-2, the full variable domain is DAMVIQNPRYQVTQFGKPVTLSCSQTLNHNVMYWYQQKSSQAPKLLFHYYDKDFNNEADTPDNFQSRRPNTSFCFLDIRSPGLGDTAMYLCATSTDRGWGPYTFGSGTRLTVV.

The rearrangement joins TRBV20-1 to TRBJ1-1, with D maybe TRBD1 (6 bases). Trimming took 4 bases from V and 4 from J, leaving 16 bases between them. The CDR3 loop spans 14 amino acids. Per the germline V gene, CDR1 is DFQATT and CDR2 is SNEGSKA (reference sequence). CDR3 in DNA: TGCAGTGCTACAAACAGACAGGTTAGCACTGAAGCTTTCTTT. Translated, it gives CSATNRQVSTEAFF.

The V call is TRBV20-1, the J call TRBJ2-1; D is undetermined. In germline, CDR1 is DFQATT, CDR2 SNEGSKA (reference sequence). V shed 8 bases and J shed 5 bases, with 16 bases lying between them. The length of the CDR3 is 13 residues. The CDR3 loop reads CSSGVELHNEQFF. DNA for the CDR3: TGCAGTTCTGGGGTGGAGCTACACAATGAGCAGTTCTTC.